This TCR beta chain was obtained from a study of blood T cell repertoires in COVID-19 (dated by TCRdb to about 2020). Regarding the complete study: Samples covering the acute and convalescent phases of COVID-19 were provided by collaborators in the United States, Italy and Spain. The repertoires were made available in a free public database intended to serve as a resource for research on the immune response to SARS-CoV-2. The prospective study material was composed of cDNA or gDNA derived from T cells, B-cell-depleted T cells, or PBMCs. Nearly every sample came with metadata listing a de-identified subject ID, COVID-19 status, age in years and sex. The samples were drawn from the first 160 participants of the ongoing ImmuneRACE study and from 1,254 subjects provided by 6 global collaborators. The dataset comprised deeply sampled blood TCRbeta repertoires from subjects exposed to, actively infected with, or recovered from COVID-19. Where HLA class I and class II types were available, the types were taken from metadata supplied by the sample provider, not from assay-based typing. Summary of the overall study and its limitations: How much clinical and demographic metadata was included differed by source and by participant, and the metadata was provided uncurated.

The immunoSEQ Assay, a bias-controlled multiplex PCR, was used to amplify TCRbeta CDR3 regions from genomic DNA. On the study's bioinformatics: The number of nucleated cells in each sample was estimated from the amplification of reference gene primers within the assay. To quantify the absolute abundance of each unique TCRbeta CDR3 rearrangement, sequence reads were collapsed and filtered. For each sample, productive Simpson clonality was calculated by taking the square root of Simpson's diversity index across productive rearrangements. TCRdb took over this immuneACCESS table, retaining in-frame rearrangements with V and J assigned. Such tables are incomplete; in checked studies, under half of the missing clones stem from an unresolved V gene, and the remainder is unexplained. That table supplies the V and J calls and clone size; D and trimming were determined from the DNA. The sample profile shows hundreds of thousands of clones; around 89% of them were found once. Of the sample, over 0.2% is held by the ten largest clones.

A word on this clone: Its recognized antigen is unknown. No much larger clone exists at a distance of one base, and base qualities are not known.

Each collaborating institution followed its own protocols to collect whole blood in K2EDTA tubes. Collaborator samples were shipped for TCRbeta analysis as frozen whole blood, isolated PBMCs, or DNA extracted from either sample type. The clonotype originates from a young woman with acute or convalescent COVID-19. Sample: peripheral blood.

The nucleotide sequence is given as TGTGCCACCATACCCCCGGGGGACAGGGACGTTGCGGAGGAAGCTTTCTTT. Its product reads: CATIPPGDRDVAEEAFF. The rearranged segments are TRBV24-1 and TRBJ1-1, with 9 bases aligning to TRBD1. Inclusive of the bounding cysteine and phenylalanine, the CDR3 is 17 residues long. Only the CDR3 portion is preserved as DNA: 51 bases, with reading frame beginning at the first base. Relative to germline, V is missing 8 bases and J is missing 8 bases, with 20 bases of the junction outside any gene match. CDR1 and CDR2 were assigned from the germline V gene as KGHDR and SFDVKD.